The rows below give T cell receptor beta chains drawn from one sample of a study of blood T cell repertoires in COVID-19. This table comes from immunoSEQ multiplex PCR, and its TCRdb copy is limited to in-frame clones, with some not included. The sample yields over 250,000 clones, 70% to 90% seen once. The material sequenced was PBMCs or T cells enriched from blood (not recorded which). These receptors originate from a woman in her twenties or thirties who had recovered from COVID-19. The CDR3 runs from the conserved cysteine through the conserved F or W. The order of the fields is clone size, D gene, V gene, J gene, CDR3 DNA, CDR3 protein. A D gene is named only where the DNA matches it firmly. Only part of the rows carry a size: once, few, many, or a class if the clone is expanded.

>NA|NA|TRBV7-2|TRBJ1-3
TGTGCCAGCAGCGGGGGCATCTCTGGAAACACCATATATTTT
CASSGGISGNTIYF
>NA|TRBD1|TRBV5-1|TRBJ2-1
TGCGCCAGCAGCTTGGCGGGACAGGGGGTTGGTGAGCAGTTCTTC
CASSLAGQGVGEQFF
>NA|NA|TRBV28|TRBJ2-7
TGTGCCAGCAGTCCTCCCGGGTCCTACGAGCAGTACTTC
CASSPPGSYEQYF
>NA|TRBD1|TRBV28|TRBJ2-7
TGTGCCAGCAGTTTATCCCACGACAGGGGTGGCGAGCAGTACTTC
CASSLSHDRGGEQYF
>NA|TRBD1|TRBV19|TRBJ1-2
TGTGCCAGTAGGCGAGACAGGGTGGATGGCTACACCTTC
CASRRDRVDGYTF
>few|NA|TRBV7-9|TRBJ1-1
TGTGCCAGCAGCTCCAATATCCAGGTCATGAACACTGAAGCTTTCTTT
CASSSNIQVMNTEAFF
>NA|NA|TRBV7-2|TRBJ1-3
TGTGCCAGCAGCCTACTACGGCCCTCTGGAAACACCATATATTTT
CASSLLRPSGNTIYF
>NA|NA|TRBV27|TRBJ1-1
TGTGCCAGCAGCCTGAATGGGGGGTCGGCCACTGAAGCTTTCTTT
CASSLNGGSATEAFF
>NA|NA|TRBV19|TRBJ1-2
TGTGCCAGTAGTATTCCATCAGGGGTTGGCGGCTACACCTTC
CASSIPSGVGGYTF
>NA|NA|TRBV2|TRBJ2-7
TGTGCCAGCAGGAGATTACAGGGTCTCGAGGTGTACGAGCAGTACTTC
CASRRLQGLEVYEQYF
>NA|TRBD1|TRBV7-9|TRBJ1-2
TGTGCCAGCAGCCACGATTATTGGGACAGGGAGAGGATGGGCTATGGCTACACCTTC
CASSHDYWDRERMGYGYTF
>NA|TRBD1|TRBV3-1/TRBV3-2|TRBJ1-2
TGTGCCAGCAGCCCGCTCCGGACAGGGGGCGATGGCTACACCTTC
CASSPLRTGGDGYTF
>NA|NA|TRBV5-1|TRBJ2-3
TGCGCCAGCAGCTTGCAGACTCTCACAGATACGCAGTATTTT
CASSLQTLTDTQYF
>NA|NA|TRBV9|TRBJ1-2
TGTGCCAGCAGCGTAGGGACAGTCTCATACACCTTC
CASSVGTVSYTF
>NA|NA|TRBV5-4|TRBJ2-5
TGTGCCAGCAGCACAACAGGGTTGAGGGAGACCCAGTACTTC
CASSTTGLRETQYF
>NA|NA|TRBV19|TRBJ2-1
TGTGCCAGTAGTATCACCGGCGTAGGCAGGTCCTACAATGAGCAGTTCTTC
CASSITGVGRSYNEQFF
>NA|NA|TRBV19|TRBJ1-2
TGTGCCAGTAGTATCGGGAAGAACTATGGCTACACCTTC
CASSIGKNYGYTF
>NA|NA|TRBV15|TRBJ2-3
TGTGCCACCAGCACCTCCGGGACATCTTCCACAGATACGCAGTATTTT
CATSTSGTSSTDTQYF
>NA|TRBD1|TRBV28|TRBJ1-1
TGTGCCAGCACAGGGGGATTGAACACTGAAGCTTTCTTT
CASTGGLNTEAFF
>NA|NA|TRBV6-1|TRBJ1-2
TGTGCCAGCAGTGAAGCCCCCCGAGCGGGGTCCGGCTACACCTTC
CASSEAPRAGSGYTF
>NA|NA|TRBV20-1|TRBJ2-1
TGCAGTGCTAGAGGAGGTAGCATCCAGTTCTTC
CSARGGSIQFF
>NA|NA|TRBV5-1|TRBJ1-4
TGCGCCAGCAGCTTCAGCGGGGGCGGCGAAAAACTGTTTTTT
CASSFSGGGEKLFF
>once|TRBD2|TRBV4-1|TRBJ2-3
TGCGCCAGCAGCTTACCGGGGGGGCGTGGAGATACGCAGTATTTT
CASSLPGGRGDTQYF
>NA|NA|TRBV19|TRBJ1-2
TGTGCCAGTAGTATAGGCGAAGGGGCCATTGGCTACACCTTC
CASSIGEGAIGYTF
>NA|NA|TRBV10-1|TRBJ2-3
TGCGCCAGCAGTGAGTTGGAGGGTCTGCCAGATACGCAGTATTTT
CASSELEGLPDTQYF
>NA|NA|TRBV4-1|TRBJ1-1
TGCGCCAGCAGCCAAGAAGGGCAGGGCGCTCTCGCTTTCTTT
CASSQEGQGALAFF
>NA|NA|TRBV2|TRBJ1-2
TGTGCCAGCAGCTGGACAGTCGCTAACTATGGCTACACCTTC
CASSWTVANYGYTF
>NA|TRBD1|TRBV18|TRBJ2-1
TGTGCCAGCTCACCACTACTCCCCGGGACAGGGGGAACGAATGAGCAGTTCTTC
CASSPLLPGTGGTNEQFF
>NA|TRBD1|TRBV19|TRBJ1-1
TGTGCCAGTAGGCTACAGGGGGCCGCTGAAGCTTTCTTT
CASRLQGAAEAFF
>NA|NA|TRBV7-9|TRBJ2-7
TGTGCCAGCAGCAAGCGGCCAGGAGACGAGCAGTACTTC
CASSKRPGDEQYF
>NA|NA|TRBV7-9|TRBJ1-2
TGTGCCAGCAGCTTAGCTAACAGGGATGGCTACACCTTC
CASSLANRDGYTF
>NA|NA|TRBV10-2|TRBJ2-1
TGCGCCAGCAGTGGGTTACTCCGCGGTGACGGAGGTGAGCAGTTCTTC
CASSGLLRGDGGEQFF
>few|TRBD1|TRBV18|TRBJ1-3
TGTGCCAGCCGGACAGGAGGCTCTGGAAACACCATATATTTT
CASRTGGSGNTIYF
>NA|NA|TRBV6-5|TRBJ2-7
TGTGCCAGCAGTTACGGGCCGCCCTCCCTCTACGAGCAGTACTTC
CASSYGPPSLYEQYF
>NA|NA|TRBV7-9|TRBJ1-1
TGTGCCAGCAGCTTGGGAGGGTATGAAGCTTTCTTT
CASSLGGYEAFF
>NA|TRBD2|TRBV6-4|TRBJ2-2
TGTGCCAGCAGTGATCAAGCGGTGCAGCGGGGGTTCGGGGAGCTGTTTTTT
CASSDQAVQRGFGELFF
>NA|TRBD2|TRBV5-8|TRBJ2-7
TGTGCCAGCAGCTGGGGACTAGCGGGGGCCTACGAGCAGTACTTC
CASSWGLAGAYEQYF
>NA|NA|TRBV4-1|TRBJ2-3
TGCGCCAGTGCCTTAAATGGGCAGACGCAGTATTTT
CASALNGQTQYF
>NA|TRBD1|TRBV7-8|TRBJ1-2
TGTGCCAGCAGCACGGGACAGAACTATGGCTACACCTTC
CASSTGQNYGYTF
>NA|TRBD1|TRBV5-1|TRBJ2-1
TGCGCCAGCAGCTTGGACAGGGGTGAGCAGTTCTTC
CASSLDRGEQFF
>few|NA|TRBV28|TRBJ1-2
TGTGCCAGCAGTCCTCCAGGGTATGGCTACACCTTC
CASSPPGYGYTF